These T cell receptor beta chains were read from a single sample in a study of cytomegalovirus exposure and HLA in healthy donors. The table came from immunoSEQ multiplex PCR; TCRdb's copy has only in-frame clones and leaves some out. The data contain around 130,000 clones, about 71% of them seen just once; the ten biggest clones take up over 2%. The material sequenced was PBMCs. The receptor source for this set is a woman aged 55-75 years in good health and CMV-seropositive. Each CDR3 is given with its conserved first and last residue. The D gene is left open where the match is weak. Expanded clones are given a class, and other clones once, few, many or no size at all.

size	V	D	J	DNA	CDR3
-	TRBV6-1	TRBD1	TRBJ1-5	TGTGCCAGCAGCGATCTCGACAGGGGGAACCAGCCCCAGCATTTT	CASSDLDRGNQPQHF
-	TRBV18	-	TRBJ2-6	TGTGCCAGCTCACCGCAGGGAACCGGGGCCAACGTCCTGACTTTC	CASSPQGTGANVLTF
-	TRBV25-1	-	TRBJ1-6	TGTGCCAGCAGTGAATATCAGGGAACGAATTCACCCCTCCACTTT	CASSEYQGTNSPLHF
-	TRBV18	-	TRBJ1-3	TGTGCCAGCTCACCGCCCAATAGCTCTGGAAACACCATATATTTT	CASSPPNSSGNTIYF
-	TRBV6-6	-	TRBJ2-1	TGTGCCAGCAGTTATCGGGATGAGCAGTTCTTC	CASSYRDEQFF
-	TRBV10-2	TRBD1	TRBJ2-7	TGCGCCAGCAGGGACAGGGGACGGACCTACGAGCAGTACTTC	CASRDRGRTYEQYF
-	TRBV10-3	TRBD1	TRBJ1-4	TGTGCCATCAGCGACGGACAGGGGTATAATGAAAAACTGTTTTTT	CAISDGQGYNEKLFF
few	TRBV13	TRBD2	TRBJ2-5	TGTGCCAGCAGCCCTGAGGGAGCGGGGGCATGGGAGACCCAGTACTTC	CASSPEGAGAWETQYF
-	TRBV25-1	-	TRBJ1-2	TGTGCCAGCAGCCCTTCCCAGGGGCGTGAGGGCTATGGCTACACCTTC	CASSPSQGREGYGYTF
-	TRBV19	-	TRBJ1-3	TGTGCCAGTAGTATGGAGTTCTCTGGAAACACCATATATTTT	CASSMEFSGNTIYF
-	TRBV27	TRBD1	TRBJ1-4	TGTGCCAGCAGTTTTGGGACAGGGGGTGAAAAACTGTTTTTT	CASSFGTGGEKLFF
once	TRBV7-3	TRBD2	TRBJ2-3	TGTGCCAGCAGCTTAATGGCTAGCGGTACAGATACGCAGTATTTT	CASSLMASGTDTQYF
-	TRBV4-1	-	TRBJ2-1	TGCGCCAGCAGCCAAGAACGTAGATTGGGTCAGGGAAGGGCCAATGAGCAGTTCTTC	CASSQERRLGQGRANEQFF
-	TRBV19	-	TRBJ1-5	TGTGCCAGTAGTGCCCGGACTCAAACCCAGCATTTT	CASSARTQTQHF
-	TRBV29-1	TRBD1	TRBJ1-6	TGCAGCGCCGGGACAGGGGGCTCGAATTCACCCCTCCACTTT	CSAGTGGSNSPLHF
-	TRBV5-1	TRBD2	TRBJ2-7	TGCGCCAGCAGCTCGTATGTTCGGGGGGTTTTTCCCTACGAGCAGTACTTC	CASSSYVRGVFPYEQYF
once	TRBV7-9	TRBD1	TRBJ2-1	TGTGCCAGCAGCCCACAGGGGCCTAGCTCCTACAATGAGCAGTTCTTC	CASSPQGPSSYNEQFF
-	TRBV9	TRBD1	TRBJ1-5	TGTGCCAGCAGCCCGACAGGGCAGAGGGAACAGCCCCAGCATTTT	CASSPTGQREQPQHF
-	TRBV6-6	TRBD1	TRBJ2-7	TGTGCCAGCAGTTGGCGGCAGGGGGCGTACGAGCAGTACTTC	CASSWRQGAYEQYF
-	TRBV29-1	TRBD1	TRBJ2-2	TGCAGCGCTCGGACAGGGGTCACCGGGGAGCTGTTTTTT	CSARTGVTGELFF
-	TRBV29-1	-	TRBJ2-2	TGCAGCGTCCGTACGAGGGACATCCAAACCGGGGAGCTGTTTTTT	CSVRTRDIQTGELFF
few	TRBV5-1	-	TRBJ1-1	TGCGCCAGCAGCCGGGGTTACAGGGAATCTGACACTGAAGCTTTCTTT	CASSRGYRESDTEAFF
-	TRBV7-2	-	TRBJ1-2	TGTGCCAGCAGCGTCAGGGTGGGGGGCTACACCTTC	CASSVRVGGYTF
-	TRBV9	-	TRBJ2-2	TGTGCCAGCAGCGACAGGGTGGACGGGGAGCTGTTTTTT	CASSDRVDGELFF
once	TRBV16	-	TRBJ1-5	TGTGCCAGCAGCCAATCCCCCTCCTTAAGCCAGCCCCAGCATTTT	CASSQSPSLSQPQHF
-	TRBV23-1	-	TRBJ2-5	TGCGCCAGCAGTCAAGGCCAGGGTAGGGGAGAGACCCAGTACTTC	CASSQGQGRGETQYF
-	TRBV10-1	TRBD2	TRBJ2-1	TGCGCCAGCAGCCCCGGGACTAGCGGGGCCAATGAGCAGTTCTTC	CASSPGTSGANEQFF
-	TRBV9	TRBD1	TRBJ2-3	TGTGCCAGCAGCGCTGGACAGGGCAGCACAGATACGCAGTATTTT	CASSAGQGSTDTQYF
few	TRBV5-1	-	TRBJ1-1	TGCGCCAGCAGCTTTAGGGTCCCAGGGGAAAACACTGAAGCTTTCTTT	CASSFRVPGENTEAFF
-	TRBV6-1	TRBD1	TRBJ2-4	TGTGCCAGCAGTACCGGGACAGCAAACGAAAACATTCAGTACTTC	CASSTGTANENIQYF
few	TRBV5-1	TRBD1	TRBJ1-6	TGCGCCAGCAGCTTAGGGGACAGGGTTAATTCACCCCTCCACTTT	CASSLGDRVNSPLHF
-	TRBV7-9	-	TRBJ1-6	TGTGCCAGCAGCGAGCAGGGATCCTATAATTCACCCCTCCACTTT	CASSEQGSYNSPLHF
-	TRBV4-1	TRBD2	TRBJ2-7	TGCGCCAGCAGCCAACTAGCGGGGACTACCTACGAGCAGTACTTC	CASSQLAGTTYEQYF
-	TRBV2	-	TRBJ1-1	TGTGCCAGCAGTGCGATGGGGGCGTCTCATGGGAACACTGAAGCTTTCTTT	CASSAMGASHGNTEAFF
once	TRBV12-5	TRBD2	TRBJ2-1	TGTGCTAGTGGTTTGGGACTAGCGGAGGACGATGAGCAGTTCTTC	CASGLGLAEDDEQFF
-	TRBV5-6	-	TRBJ2-2	TGTGCCAGCAGCTTGTTCTTGATCAGGGAAAGAGTGGAGCTGTTTTTT	CASSLFLIRERVELFF
-	TRBV2	-	TRBJ1-1	TGTGCCAGCAGCGCCGGACACCCCGCTGAAGCTTTCTTT	CASSAGHPAEAFF
-	TRBV10-3	TRBD1	TRBJ1-1	TGTGCCATCAGGGGCACAACAGGGGAGAACACTGAAGCTTTCTTT	CAIRGTTGENTEAFF
few	TRBV6-6	-	TRBJ1-4	TGTGCCAGCAGACCTACACCGGGGACTAATGAAAAACTGTTTTTT	CASRPTPGTNEKLFF
-	TRBV5-1	TRBD1	TRBJ1-3	TGCGCCAGCAGCCTTATGACAGGGGGGGGAAACACCATATATTTT	CASSLMTGGGNTIYF
-	TRBV9	-	TRBJ2-2	TGTGCCAGCAGCAAAGAGGTGACCGGGGAGCTGTTTTTT	CASSKEVTGELFF
once	TRBV12-5	TRBD1	TRBJ2-5	TGTGCTAGTGGTTTGGGGACAGGGGCCTACCAAGAGACCCAGTACTTC	CASGLGTGAYQETQYF
-	TRBV15	TRBD1	TRBJ2-1	TGTGCCACCAGCGACAGCCAATGGACAGGCTCGCCTTCCTACAATGAGCAGTTCTTC	CATSDSQWTGSPSYNEQFF
-	TRBV5-1	-	TRBJ2-5	TGCGCCAGCAGCTTAGACGGCGGGGTCCAAGAGACCCAGTACTTC	CASSLDGGVQETQYF
few	TRBV7-9	TRBD1	TRBJ1-5	TGTGCCAGCAGCTTACAGGGGGGCCAGCCCCAGCATTTT	CASSLQGGQPQHF
-	TRBV7-3	-	TRBJ2-1	TGTGCCAGCAGCCCGGGAGTGGGAGAGCAGTTCTTC	CASSPGVGEQFF
-	TRBV7-6	TRBD2	TRBJ2-1	TGTGCCAGCAGCTTATCTTTGGGCGGGGGGCTCAACAATGAGCAGTTCTTC	CASSLSLGGGLNNEQFF
-	TRBV5-1	-	TRBJ1-1	TGCGCCAGCAGCCCACAAATGCTGAACACTGAAGCTTTCTTT	CASSPQMLNTEAFF
-	TRBV9	-	TRBJ1-2	TGTGCCAGCAGCGTAGGAAGGCAGGGTATTAACTATGGCTACACCTTC	CASSVGRQGINYGYTF
-	TRBV5-1	-	TRBJ1-6	TGCGCCAGCAGCTCATCCGGACTTCCGGGGACCTATAATTCACCCCTCCACTTT	CASSSSGLPGTYNSPLHF
-	TRBV5-1	-	TRBJ2-7	TGCGCCAGCAGCGAGGGGGGGACCTACGAGCAGTACTTC	CASSEGGTYEQYF